This T cell receptor beta chain is drawn from a study of cytomegalovirus exposure and HLA in healthy donors. Whole-study findings and limits: Some segments of the V type, notably TRBV6-2 and TRBV6-3, were excluded as indistinguishable. Reported findings show TCR beta sequences accurately forecast HLA-A and HLA-B alleles in most subjects.

V trimming: 1 base; J trimming: 2 bases; junction bases outside the gene matches: 1. CDR3 length: 15 residues. The germline CDR1 and CDR2 sequences are SGHAT and FQDESV (reference sequence). Amplification used 60 Vbeta primers and 13 Jbeta primers. Profiling relied on immunoSEQ multiplex PCR, and the TCRdb table lists in-frame clones only, not all of them. The sample lists 90,000 to 140,000 clones; about 13% were seen once. Turning to this clone: The antigen remains unidentified.

This TCR was recovered from a man aged 40-50 years in good health and CMV-seropositive. Sequenced sample: PBMCs. V gene TRBV11-1 combines with J gene TRBJ2-5; the match to TRBD1 covers 10 bases. CDR3 loop: CASSLGTGGQETQYF. DNA for the CDR3: TGTGCCAGCAGCTTAGGGACAGGGGGGCAAGAGACCCAGTACTTC.